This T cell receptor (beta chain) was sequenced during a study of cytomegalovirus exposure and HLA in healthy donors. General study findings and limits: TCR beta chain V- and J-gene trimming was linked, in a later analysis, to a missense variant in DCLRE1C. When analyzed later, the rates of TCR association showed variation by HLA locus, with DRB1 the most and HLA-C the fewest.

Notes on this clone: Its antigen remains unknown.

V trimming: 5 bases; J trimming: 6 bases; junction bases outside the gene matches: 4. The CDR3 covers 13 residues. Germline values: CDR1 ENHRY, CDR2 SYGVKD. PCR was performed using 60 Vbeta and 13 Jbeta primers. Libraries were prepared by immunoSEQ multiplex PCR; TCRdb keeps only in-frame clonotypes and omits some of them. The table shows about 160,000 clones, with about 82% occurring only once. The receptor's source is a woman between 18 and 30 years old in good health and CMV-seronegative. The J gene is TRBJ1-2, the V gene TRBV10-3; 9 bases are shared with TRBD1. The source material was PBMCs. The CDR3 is CAISTGTGNGYTF. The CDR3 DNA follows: TGTGCCATCAGTACCGGGACAGGGAATGGCTACACCTTC.